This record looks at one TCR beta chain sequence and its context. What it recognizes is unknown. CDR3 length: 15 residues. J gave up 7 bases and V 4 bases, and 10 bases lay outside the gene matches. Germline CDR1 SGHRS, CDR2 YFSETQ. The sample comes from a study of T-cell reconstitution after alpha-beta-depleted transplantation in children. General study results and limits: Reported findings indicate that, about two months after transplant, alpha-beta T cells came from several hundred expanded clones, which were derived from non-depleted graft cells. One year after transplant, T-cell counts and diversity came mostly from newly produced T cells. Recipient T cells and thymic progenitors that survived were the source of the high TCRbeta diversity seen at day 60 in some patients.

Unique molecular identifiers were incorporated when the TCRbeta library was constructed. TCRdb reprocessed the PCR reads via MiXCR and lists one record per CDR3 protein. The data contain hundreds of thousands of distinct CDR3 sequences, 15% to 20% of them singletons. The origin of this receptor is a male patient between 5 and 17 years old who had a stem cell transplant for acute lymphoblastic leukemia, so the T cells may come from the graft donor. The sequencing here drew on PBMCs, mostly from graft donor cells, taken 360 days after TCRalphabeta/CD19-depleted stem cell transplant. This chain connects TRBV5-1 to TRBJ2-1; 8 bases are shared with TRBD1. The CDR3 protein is CASSQGALSTNEQFF. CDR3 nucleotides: TGCGCCAGCAGCCAGGGGGCGCTCAGTACGAATGAGCAGTTCTTC. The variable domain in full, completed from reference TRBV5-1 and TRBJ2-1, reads KAGVTQTPRYLIKTRGQQVTLSCSPISGHRSVSWYQQTPGQGLQFLFEYFSETQRNKGNFPGRFSGRQFSNSRSEMNVSTLELGDSALYLCASSQGALSTNEQFFGPGTRLTVL.